The following is a TCR beta chain sequence with its context. Per the germline V gene, CDR1 is SGHNT and CDR2 is YENEEA. V was pared by 2 bases and J by 5 bases, with 13 bases between. The CDR3 consists of 15 residues. TCRdb's copy holds only in-frame clones and misses some; the assay was immunoSEQ multiplex PCR. The sample shows roughly 17,000 clones, approximately 87% of them seen only once. These data belong to a study of T cells after posttransplantation cyclophosphamide. The clonotype was recovered from a man aged 25-40 years in good health and a related stem cell transplant donor. The chain links TRBV11-3 to TRBJ1-3; D not certain. The sequenced sample consisted of memory CD4+ T cells sorted from blood. The CDR3 is CASSLIEGFRNTIYF. Here the CDR3 DNA reads TGTGCCAGCAGCTTAATCGAGGGTTTCCGAAACACCATATATTTT.